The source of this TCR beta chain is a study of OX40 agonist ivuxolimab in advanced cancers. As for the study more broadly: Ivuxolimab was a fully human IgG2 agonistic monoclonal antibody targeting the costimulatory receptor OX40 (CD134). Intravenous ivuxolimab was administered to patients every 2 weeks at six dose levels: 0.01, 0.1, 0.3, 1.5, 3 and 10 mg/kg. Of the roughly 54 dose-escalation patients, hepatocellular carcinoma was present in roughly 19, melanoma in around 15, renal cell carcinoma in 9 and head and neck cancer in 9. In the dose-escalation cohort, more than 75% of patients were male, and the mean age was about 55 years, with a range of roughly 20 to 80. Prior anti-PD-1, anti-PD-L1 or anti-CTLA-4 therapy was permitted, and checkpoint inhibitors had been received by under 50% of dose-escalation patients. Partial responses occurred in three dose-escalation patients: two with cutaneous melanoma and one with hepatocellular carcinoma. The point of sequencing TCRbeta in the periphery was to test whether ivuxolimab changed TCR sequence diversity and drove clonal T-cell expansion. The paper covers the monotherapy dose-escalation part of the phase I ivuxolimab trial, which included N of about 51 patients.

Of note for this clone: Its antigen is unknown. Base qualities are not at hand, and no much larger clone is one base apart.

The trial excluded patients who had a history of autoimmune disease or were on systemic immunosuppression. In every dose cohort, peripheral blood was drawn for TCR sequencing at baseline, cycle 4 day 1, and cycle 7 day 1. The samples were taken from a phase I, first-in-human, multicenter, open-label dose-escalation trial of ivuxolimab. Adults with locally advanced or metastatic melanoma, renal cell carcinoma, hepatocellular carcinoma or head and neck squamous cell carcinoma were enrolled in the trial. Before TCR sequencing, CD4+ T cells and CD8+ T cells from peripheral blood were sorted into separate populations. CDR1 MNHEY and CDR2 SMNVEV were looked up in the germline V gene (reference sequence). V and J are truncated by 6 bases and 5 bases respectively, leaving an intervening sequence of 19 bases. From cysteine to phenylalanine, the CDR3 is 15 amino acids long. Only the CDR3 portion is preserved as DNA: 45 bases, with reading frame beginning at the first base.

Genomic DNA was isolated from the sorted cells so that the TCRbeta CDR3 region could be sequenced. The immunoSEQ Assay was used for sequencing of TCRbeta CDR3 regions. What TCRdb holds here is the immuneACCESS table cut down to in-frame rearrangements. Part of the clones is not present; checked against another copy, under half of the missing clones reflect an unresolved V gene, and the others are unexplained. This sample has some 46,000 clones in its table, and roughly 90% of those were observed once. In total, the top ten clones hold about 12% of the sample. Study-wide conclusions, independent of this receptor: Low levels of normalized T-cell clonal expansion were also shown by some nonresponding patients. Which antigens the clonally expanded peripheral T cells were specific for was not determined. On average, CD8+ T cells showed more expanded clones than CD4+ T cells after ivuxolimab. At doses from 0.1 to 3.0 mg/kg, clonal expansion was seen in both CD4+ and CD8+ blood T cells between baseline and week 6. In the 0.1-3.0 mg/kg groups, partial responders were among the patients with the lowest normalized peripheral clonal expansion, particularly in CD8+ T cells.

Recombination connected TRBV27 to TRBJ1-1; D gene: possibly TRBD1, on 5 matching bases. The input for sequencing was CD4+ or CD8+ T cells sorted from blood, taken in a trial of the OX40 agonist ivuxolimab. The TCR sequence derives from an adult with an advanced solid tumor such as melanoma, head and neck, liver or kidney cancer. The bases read TGTGCCAGCAGGACGCTAGGTGGGGGGTCGACTGAAGCTTTCTTT. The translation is CASRTLGGGSTEAFF.